These 26 T cell receptor beta chains were sequenced from one sample in a study of T cells expressing NK-cell markers. TCRdb reprocessed the 5' RACE reads, with one entry per CDR3 protein and no DNA. The ten top clones account for roughly 12%, within a sample of 120,000 to 150,000 distinct CDR3 sequences. Sample: blood T cells: a sorted CD56 or NKG2C T cell subset, CD4+ or CD8+ T cells, or bulk PBMC T cells (not recorded which). These receptors were collected from a man between 18 and 29 years old in good health.

The V call is TRBV12-3 or TRBV12-4, the J call TRBJ2-3; TCRdb picks TRBD1, but there is no DNA to check that call. The CDR3 is made up of 12 amino acids. The CDR3 reads CASSPARSTQYF.

This rearrangement joins TRBV25-1 to TRBJ2-4; TCRdb indicates TRBD2, and absent DNA this call remains unverified. The germline V gene encodes CDR1 MGHDK and CDR2 SYGVNS. The CDR3 runs to 15 residues. CDR3 loop: CASSETSGRTRGQYF. The variable domain in full, with the rest retrieved from reference TRBV25-1 and TRBJ2-4, is EADIYQTPRYLVIGTGKKITLECSQTMGHDKMYWYQQDPGMELHLIHYSYGVNSTEKGDLSSESTVSRIRTEHFPLTLESARPSHTSQYLCASSETSGRTRGQYFGAGTRLSVL.

This chain links TRBV20-1 with TRBJ1-1; the D call of TRBD1 rests on TCRdb alone, since no DNA is present to check it. Germline V gene lookup returns CDR1 DFQATT and CDR2 SNEGSKA (reference sequence). The CDR3 runs to 15 residues. CDR3 sequence: CSARGVGQMNTEAFF.

The V call is TRBV6-5, the J call TRBJ2-1; the D gene TCRdb calls, TRBD2, cannot be checked with no DNA. The CDR3 has 15 amino acids. Germline CDR1 MNHEY, CDR2 SVGAGI. CDR3 region: CASRYRPTSGNEQFF.

The V gene is TRBV24-1, the J gene TRBJ1-2. The germline CDR1 and CDR2 sequences are KGHDR and SFDVKD. The CDR3 extends over 14 amino acids. The CDR3 loop reads CATSDLSSDYGYTF.

This sequence joins TRBV18 and TRBJ1-5; as DNA is missing, the TRBD1 call by TCRdb cannot be tested. Germline CDR1 KGHSH, CDR2 LQKENI. The CDR3 has 20 amino acids. CDR3 sequence: CASSPFGPGQGGMRNQPQHF.

The genes are TRBV28 and TRBJ2-5; TCRdb's D call of TRBD2 is untestable without DNA. Germline CDR1 MDHEN, CDR2 SYDVKM. This CDR3 has 18 amino acids. This CDR3 reads CASSTGTSGPRSSLTQYF.

The CDR3 reads CASSLAGLYGYTF. The chain has TRBV7-9 and TRBJ1-2. CDR3 size: 13 residues. The germline gives CDR1 SEHNR, CDR2 FQNEAQ (reference sequence).

This chain's CDR3 is CASSFGRGENIQYF. The chain employs TRBV27 and TRBJ2-4. The CDR3 has 14 residues. CDR1 is MNHEY and CDR2 is SMNVEV in the germline V gene (reference sequence).

CDR3 sequence reads: CASSLGPGSTEAFF. The chain uses TRBV11-2 and TRBJ1-1; TCRdb outputs TRBD1, but without DNA this stays unchecked. Germline CDR1 SGHAT, CDR2 FQNNGV. This CDR3 spans 14 amino acids.

CDR3 sequence: CASSKIGTSGTDTQYF. The V call is TRBV27, the J call TRBJ2-3; TCRdb's D call of TRBD2 is untestable without DNA. The germline CDR1 and CDR2 sequences are MNHEY and SMNVEV (reference sequence). This CDR3 has 16 amino acids.

This chain connects TRBV6-5 to TRBJ1-3. The CDR3 consists of 14 residues. Looked up from germline, CDR1 is MNHEY and CDR2 is SVGAGI. This chain's CDR3 is CASSYSGSGNTIYF.

The chain combines TRBV12-3 or TRBV12-4 with TRBJ2-1; the D call of TRBD2 rests on TCRdb alone, since no DNA is present to check it. This CDR3 is 13 amino acids long. CDR3 amino acids: CASSHTSTGEQFF.

The chain is built from TRBV4-3 and TRBJ2-7; TCRdb proposes TRBD1, but this gene call is untestable without DNA. The germline V gene encodes CDR1 LGHNA and CDR2 YSLEER. The CDR3 is made up of 15 amino acids. CDR3 loop: CASSQDSAGKGEQYF.

This chain uses TRBV5-1 with TRBJ2-1; the TCRdb D gene call, TRBD2, has no DNA to confirm it. Germline V lookup: CDR1 SGHRS, CDR2 YFSETQ. This CDR3 has 15 amino acids. The CDR3 sequence: CASSLVAGGPDEQFF. Combining the CDR3 with reference TRBV5-1 and TRBJ2-1 gives the whole variable domain KAGVTQTPRYLIKTRGQQVTLSCSPISGHRSVSWYQQTPGQGLQFLFEYFSETQRNKGNFPGRFSGRQFSNSRSEMNVSTLELGDSALYLCASSLVAGGPDEQFFGPGTRLTVL.

The chain carries TRBV12-3 or TRBV12-4 and TRBJ1-5. The CDR3 sequence is 14 residues long. The CDR3 region is CASSLQTGNQPQHF.

The rearrangement uses TRBV4-1 and TRBJ2-3; checking the TCRdb D call of TRBD1 is not possible without DNA. This CDR3 contains 17 residues. The germline gives CDR1 MGHRA, CDR2 YSYEKL. The CDR3 loop reads CASSQDSRTPGADTQYF.

The rearrangement links TRBV5-4 to TRBJ2-5; there is no DNA to check the TCRdb D call of TRBD2. Germline CDR1 SGHNT, CDR2 YYREEE (reference sequence). This CDR3 comprises 16 residues. The CDR3 loop reads CASSPLTSGAKETQYF.

The gene calls are TRBV3-1 and TRBJ1-1; the D call of TRBD1 rests on TCRdb alone, since no DNA is present to check it. The length of the CDR3 is 15 residues. Germline values: CDR1 LGHDT, CDR2 YNNKEL (reference sequence). CDR3 residues: CASSQVEGVNTEAFF.

The chain couples TRBV12-3 or TRBV12-4 to TRBJ2-3; TCRdb's D call of TRBD2 is untestable without DNA. The CDR3 totals 17 residues. The CDR3 loop is CASSPRSGRAGSDTQYF.

The chain combines TRBV28 with TRBJ1-6; TCRdb's assignment of TRBD1 cannot be checked, as there is no DNA. CDR3 length equals 13 residues. From germline, CDR1 is MDHEN and CDR2 SYDVKM. CDR3 protein: CASNRGSGSPLHF.

This chain links TRBV2 with TRBJ2-5; TCRdb's D call of TRBD1 is untestable without DNA. The CDR3 spans 16 residues. CDR1 and CDR2 (germline): SNHLY, FYNNEI. CDR3 region: CASIPVGTVGQETQYF.

The CDR3 protein is CASSLDRRNEQFF. This chain connects TRBV6-6 to TRBJ2-1; the TRBD1 assignment by TCRdb is unverifiable without DNA. The CDR3 runs 13 residues. Looked up from germline, CDR1 is MNHNY and CDR2 is SVGAGI (reference sequence).

The chain combines TRBV13 with TRBJ1-1; checking the TCRdb D call of TRBD1 is not possible without DNA. The CDR3 sequence is 14 residues long. Looked up from germline, CDR1 is PRHDT and CDR2 is FYEKMQ (reference sequence). The CDR3 sequence: CASSLGAGYTEAFF.

This rearrangement joins TRBV29-1 to TRBJ2-5; the D gene TCRdb calls, TRBD1, cannot be checked with no DNA. Germline V CDR1 and CDR2: SQVTM, ANQGSEA. The CDR3 covers 15 residues. The CDR3 spells CSVVDRGGVGETQYF. The full variable domain, in which reference TRBV29-1 and TRBJ2-5 provide the parts outside the CDR3, is SAVISQKPSRDICQRGTSLTIQCQVDSQVTMMFWYRQQPGQSLTLIATANQGSEATYESGFVIDKFPISRPNLTFSTLTVSNMSPEDSSIYLCSVVDRGGVGETQYFGPGTRLLVL.

The chain is built from TRBV11-2 and TRBJ2-3; TCRdb's D gene call, TRBD2, goes unchecked for lack of DNA. The CDR3 covers 17 residues. Germline CDR1 and CDR2: SGHAT and FQNNGV. The CDR3 sequence is CASSPATTSVVGDTQYF.